The 16 T cell receptor beta chains in this list originate from one sample, sequenced in a study of blood T cell repertoires in COVID-19. Data came from immunoSEQ multiplex PCR; TCRdb stores just in-frame clones and leaves some out. The data contain roughly 150,000 clones, about 85% of them singletons. Specimen: peripheral blood. The source is a woman in her 70s with acute or convalescent COVID-19.

V usage is TRBV5-6 and J usage is TRBJ1-2; D is perhaps TRBD1 (6 bases). Germline V CDR1 and CDR2: SGHDT, YYEEEE. This CDR3 spans 16 amino acids. Trimming removed 3 bases from V and 6 bases from J, with 21 bases in between. The CDR3 DNA reads as TGTGCCAGCAGCTCTACCTGGTCACAGGGAATCGATGGCTACACCTTC. Translated: CASSSTWSQGIDGYTF.

The chain carries TRBV18 and TRBJ2-7; D is unresolved. V lost 2 bases, J lost 4 bases, and 12 bases lay in between. The CDR3 runs 14 residues. Germline values: CDR1 KGHSH, CDR2 LQKENI. The CDR3 spells CASSPSVLFYEQYF. CDR3 nucleotides: TGTGCCAGCTCACCATCGGTCCTTTTTTACGAGCAGTACTTC.

The chain combines TRBV7-2 with TRBJ2-1; a weak D match, TRBD2 (5 bases). Trimming shortened V by 8 bases and J by 6 bases, and 14 bases separated the two germline ends. CDR1 and CDR2 (germline): SGHTA, FQGNSA. The length of the CDR3 is 13 residues. The CDR3 DNA sequence: TGTGCCAGCCATCAGAGGGTGCCCAATGAGCAGTTCTTC. Its translation: CASHQRVPNEQFF.

The J gene is TRBJ2-1, the V gene TRBV29-1, with D perhaps matching TRBD2 (6 bases). V shed 6 bases and J shed 6 bases, with 21 bases lying between them. The CDR3 totals 15 residues. The germline CDR1 and CDR2 sequences are SQVTM and ANQGSEA. The CDR3 here is CSVGRDSIYTNEQFF. In DNA form, the CDR3 reads TGCAGCGTGGGCCGGGACTCCATCTACACCAATGAGCAGTTCTTC.

The chain joins TRBV6-6 to TRBJ1-5, with a possible D match to TRBD1 (6 bases). The CDR3 length is 15 residues. The V gene lost 0 bases and the J gene lost 9 bases, with 15 bases spanning the gap. Per the germline V gene, CDR1 is MNHNY and CDR2 is SVGAGI (reference sequence). The CDR3 region is CASSYSGRGVRPQHF. The CDR3, as DNA: TGTGCCAGCAGTTACTCGGGGAGGGGGGTTCGGCCCCAGCATTTT.

In its sample, this clone was seen a few times. The chain combines TRBV11-3 with TRBJ2-1; possible D gene TRBD1, 6 bases. Trimming pared 3 bases from V and 3 bases from J, leaving 18 bases between. Germline-derived CDR1 and CDR2 are SGHNT and YENEEA. CDR3 length equals 17 residues. The CDR3 DNA sequence: TGTGCCAGCAGCTTGGGCTCCGGGACATCGATCTACAATGAGCAGTTCTTC. Translated, it gives CASSLGSGTSIYNEQFF.

The chain combines TRBV11-3 with TRBJ2-3; 8 nucleotides agree with TRBD2. From germline, CDR1 is SGHNT and CDR2 YENEEA. This CDR3 is built from 14 residues. V trimming: 1 base; J trimming: 6 bases; junction bases outside the gene matches: 3. CDR3: CASSLVSSGDTQYF. CDR3 DNA sequence: TGTGCCAGCAGCTTAGTCTCTAGCGGGGATACGCAGTATTTT.

As for this clone: Other DNA sequences in the sample encode the same CDR3. The chain has TRBV6-5 and TRBJ1-6; 7 bases fit TRBD1. Looked up from germline, CDR1 is MNHEY and CDR2 is SVGAGI. This CDR3 spans 14 amino acids. Trimming removed 4 bases from V and 7 bases from J; junction bases left unmatched: 4. This chain's CDR3 is CASSSQGSNSPLHF. The CDR3 nucleotides are TGTGCCAGCAGTTCACAGGGGAGCAATTCACCCCTCCACTTT.

The sample holds one count of this clone. This sequence joins TRBV5-1 and TRBJ2-1; D is possibly TRBD2 (5 bases). CDR1 and CDR2 from the germline V gene are SGHRS and YFSETQ. The CDR3 is 12 amino acids. The germline V and J ends were trimmed by 5 bases and 6 bases, with 9 bases remaining between them. CDR3 loop: CASREDSNEQFF. Here the CDR3 DNA reads TGCGCCAGCAGGGAGGATAGCAATGAGCAGTTCTTC.

The chain joins TRBV5-6 to TRBJ2-4; 7 positions agree with TRBD1. Germline loops: CDR1 SGHDT, CDR2 YYEEEE. The CDR3 is made up of 16 amino acids. The junction had 8 bases not matched to a gene; V was cut back by 0 bases and J by 5 bases. In DNA, the CDR3 is TGTGCCAGCAGCTTGGTTGGGACCGGGACAGAAAACATTCAGTACTTC. Encoded protein: CASSLVGTGTENIQYF.

Regarding this clone: The same CDR3 arises from other DNA sequences in this sample as well. V usage is TRBV3-1 (or the pseudogene TRBV3-2) and J usage is TRBJ1-2, with 9 nucleotides matching TRBD1. The J segment lost 4 bases and the V segment lost 1 base, leaving 4 bases of the junction unmatched. Germline V gives CDR1 LGHDT, CDR2 YNNKEL (reference sequence). This CDR3 has 15 amino acids. The CDR3: CASSQAPTGGYGYTF. For the CDR3, the DNA is TGTGCCAGCAGCCAAGCCCCGACAGGGGGCTATGGCTACACCTTC.

In regard to this clone: The sample holds other DNA sequences that translate to the same CDR3. This chain links TRBV27 with TRBJ1-6; TRBD1 matches at 8 bases. Unmatched junction bases numbered 4, after V lost 5 bases and J lost 10 bases. The CDR3 runs 13 residues. Germline assignment: CDR1 MNHEY and CDR2 SMNVEV (reference sequence). In DNA, the CDR3 is TGTGCCAGCAGTCAGGGGGCTGGGTCACCCCTCCACTTT. This sequence encodes CASSQGAGSPLHF.

This clone was picked up a small number of times. The V gene is TRBV6-5, the J gene TRBJ1-5; D possibly corresponds to TRBD1 (5 bases). Germline V lookup: CDR1 MNHEY, CDR2 SVGAGI. The germline V and J ends were trimmed by 2 bases and 2 bases, with 10 bases remaining between them. This CDR3 has 15 amino acids. The CDR3 region is CASSYGQGRNQPQHF. CDR3 DNA: TGTGCCAGCAGTTACGGGCAGGGTCGCAATCAGCCCCAGCATTTT.

This clone was recorded a few times. The chain has TRBV2 and TRBJ1-1, with D possibly being TRBD1 (5 bases). CDR1 and CDR2 (germline): SNHLY, FYNNEI. The CDR3 extends over 13 amino acids. Trimming removed 8 bases from V and 1 base from J, with 11 bases in between. This CDR3 reads CASVLTGNTEAFF. The CDR3 bases are TGTGCCAGCGTGTTAACAGGGAACACTGAAGCTTTCTTT.

The V gene is TRBV7-6, the J gene TRBJ1-6, with D possibly matching TRBD1 (6 bases). This CDR3 region has 16 residues. The germline gives CDR1 SGHVS, CDR2 FNYEAQ. Trimming took 3 bases from V and 8 from J, leaving 17 bases between them. CDR3 nucleotides: TGTGCCAGCAGCTTTGGACCTACAGGGTGGGATTCACCCCTCCACTTT. Residues: CASSFGPTGWDSPLHF.

The rearrangement joins TRBV28 to TRBJ2-3; 7 bases line up with TRBD2. Unmatched junction bases numbered 8, after V lost 6 bases and J lost 2 bases. The CDR3 has 15 amino acids. From germline, CDR1 is MDHEN and CDR2 SYDVKM. The CDR3 DNA follows: TGTGCCAGCAGCCCTTGGGCGGGGGACACAGATACGCAGTATTTT. Protein: CASSPWAGDTDTQYF.